This T cell receptor (beta chain) was found in a study of cytomegalovirus exposure and HLA in healthy donors (dated by TCRdb to about 2017). Study-level background: According to an earlier analysis of several hundred of the donors, some 170 million T cells yielded over 100 million unique TCR beta sequences and about 300 Gb of sequence data. An early release that covered approximately 600 HLA-typed donors contained approximately 320 gigabases of sequencing data and about 84 million unique TCR sequences. Across around 400 genotyped donors of the cohort, an average of roughly 250,000 unique TCR beta nucleotide sequences per donor were sequenced, and roughly 20% of those sequences were non-productive. The study aimed to test whether signatures of past pathogen exposure could be identified by cataloging public T cell receptors. All discovery cohort repertoires had been generated using a single sequencing platform. The study used immunosequencing to profile the T cell repertoires of about 670 subjects and linked those repertoires to cytomegalovirus serostatus. High-throughput TCR immunosequencing, statistical association of individual TCRs with disease status, and machine learning were combined to predict cytomegalovirus infection status. To decide whether each TCR beta V gene segment behaved as functional or pseudogenic, an earlier analysis of approximately 600 of the donors relied on high-throughput TCR beta sequencing. The later analysis used no new phenotypic data to find candidate immune exposures, relying instead on TCR beta sequences and their occurrence across donors. To study patterns of TCR occurrence, a later analysis re-analyzed previously published TCR beta repertoires from around 670 donors and added high-resolution HLA genotyping. The genetic ancestry cluster associated with self-reported Caucasian donors included 81% of the approximately 410 genotyped donors. Roughly five DR-DQ haplotypes were handled as single units for association and clustering, since linkage in the cohort was strong. The number of typed donors differed by locus: roughly 629-640 for A, B, C, DRB1 and DQB1; 522 for DQA1; approximately 600 for DPA1; and 450 to 480 for DPB1. In a later genetic analysis, genome-wide SNP genotypes for about three fifths of the roughly 670 donors were used, and that subset was treated as a discovery cohort. Donor age, sex, ethnicity and CMV serostatus were compiled alongside the repertoire data. Both class I and class II loci were covered by HLA typing, at four-digit resolution. In addition to the first cohort of about 650 subjects, a separate validation cohort of 100 to 150 different subjects was used. On the study overall, not on this receptor specifically: Most TCR sequences were observed very rarely across donors, whereas some public TCRs were present in many individuals. Compared with equally common non-associated chains, HLA-associated TCR beta chains in a later analysis were more clonally expanded and had lower generation probabilities. In a later genetic analysis, a missense DCLRE1C variant was associated with V-gene and J-gene trimming of TCR beta chains, and the association was replicated in an independent cohort. In a later genetic analysis, fewer N-insertions in productive TCRs were reported among donors in an Asian-associated ancestry cluster than the 666-donor mean. A cluster of highly shared sequence variants was judged likely to be a technical artifact of the sequencing pipeline. Several of the top co-occurrence clusters appeared to be linked to parvovirus B19, influenza, CMV and Epstein-Barr virus, according to a later analysis. In vitro tests confirmed that a few of the cytomegalovirus-associated TCR beta chains recognize cytomegalovirus antigens. Because counts were too low, 15 to 20 rarely observed V segments, including chromosome 9 orphons, were excluded from the earlier analysis of 587 of the donors. Correlated functional status among segregating V segments might reflect linkage disequilibrium, but an unknown experimental factor could not be ruled out. CMV serostatus was the only immune exposure information available for the cohort. Because HLA typing was unavailable for some donors at each locus, only the typed subset was used in association tests. Some IMGT-functional V segments, including TRBV6-2 and TRBV6-3, could not be distinguished by the 87-base-pair reads and were therefore excluded. The classifier was reported to diagnose cytomegalovirus status with high specificity and sensitivity in both the original cohort and the validation cohort. Broadly in line with IMGT annotations, most TCR beta V segments showed up in productive rearrangements about 87% or about 30% of the time in an earlier analysis of under 700 of the donors. Sequencing depth was assumed to be roughly uniform across donors in the presence/absence analyses, though that assumption may not hold. In the study, 150 to 200 TCR beta chains were listed as associated with cytomegalovirus. A further reported finding was that TCR beta sequences accurately predicted the HLA-A and HLA-B alleles for most subjects in the first cohort. It was suggested by the authors that the approach could potentially be generalized to other disease states and immunological phenotypes. In a later analysis, over 15,000 TCR beta sequences were associated with specific HLA alleles at a false discovery rate of 0.05. A later analysis found that TCR association rates varied across HLA loci, with DRB1 alleles showing the most associated TCRs and HLA-C alleles the fewest. In this cohort, only TCR beta chains were sequenced, and detectable features were limited by the absence of alpha or paired-chain data. According to a later analysis, most CMV-associated TCR beta chains appeared to be HLA-restricted, and the HLA associations seemed to be driven largely by CMV exposure. Assigning TCR associations to individual alleles was difficult when HLA alleles, especially DR and DQ, strongly co-occurred.

Libraries were prepared through the immunoSEQ multiplex PCR assay. A mixture of 60 forward primers for TCR Vbeta segments and 13 reverse primers for TCR Jbeta segments was used in the multiplex PCR. A multiplex PCR assay on genomic DNA amplified the CDR3 region of rearranged TCR beta genes. On the Illumina HiSeq System, the amplified TCR beta libraries were sequenced as 87-base-pair reads. The source study handled its data this way. Across the roughly 600 repertoires, a later analysis counted 80 million or so unique TCR beta chains, roughly 11 million of which were shared by at least two donors. A nearest-neighbor algorithm error-corrected the raw reads and collapsed the reads into unique sequences, merging closely related sequences to remove PCR and sequencing errors. To assign V, D and J gene segments, CDR3 sequences were aligned to IMGT reference sequences. For a sequence to be retained, a match of at least six nucleotides to both a V gene segment and a J gene segment was required. A rearrangement counted as productive if the CDR3 had no stop codons and remained in frame with V and J, and every other rearrangement counted as non-productive. CDR3 was defined by IMGT convention, running from the second conserved V-encoded cysteine to the conserved J-encoded phenylalanine. In an earlier analysis of around 540 of the donors, sequences lacking an unambiguous match to a single V gene segment were excluded. An earlier analysis of fewer than 650 of the donors classified V segments as functional when productive rearrangements were above 56.7% and as segregating when the standard deviation between donors was above 5%. A statistical classification framework was built to diagnose cytomegalovirus status from the catalog of TCR beta chain sequences. A later analysis assigned V and J genes by comparing TCR nucleotide sequences with IMGT/GENE-DB human TR gene sequences. Using the TCRdist pipeline, a later analysis assigned CDR3 sequences along with most-parsimonious VDJ recombination scenarios. In a later analysis, each TCR beta chain was defined by its CDR3 amino acid sequence together with its V-gene family, and reads without a unique V-gene family were excluded. In a later analysis, fewer than 650 highly shared, low-generation-probability nucleotide sequences were removed to address suspected cross-contamination and a sequencing artifact. In a later analysis, a clonal expansion index for each public chain was calculated from normalized within-repertoire ranks of inferred template counts. In a later analysis, generation probabilities were computed with a VDJ recombination model fitted to out-of-frame rearrangements, and the resulting probabilities were checked against IGoR. In a later analysis, TCR-TCR, TCR-HLA and TCR-CMV co-occurrence was scored with hypergeometric tests, and a repertoire-size bias correction was applied to TCR pairs. False discovery rates were estimated in a later analysis by permuting HLA or CMV assignments 20 times. A later analysis grouped co-occurring TCRs with DBSCAN, adding TCRdist sequence similarity when clustering within HLA-allele-positive subsets. Repertoires with fewer than 30,000 or more than 120,000 public chains were left out of co-occurrence clustering, as were a few repertoires with anomalous nucleotide sharing. TCRdb mirrors the immuneACCESS table, restricted to in-frame sequences. Some clones are absent from its copies; in checked studies, under half trace to an unresolved V gene, and the reason for the others is unknown. V and J calls plus clone size are reproduced from that table; the DNA served to infer D and trimming. Present in this sample are 95,000 to 150,000 clones, about 81% of which were seen just once. Just under 3% of the sample lies in the top ten.

CDR1 and CDR2 (ENHRY, SYGVKD) derive from the germline V gene. The CDR3 runs 12 residues from the cysteine to the phenylalanine. This entry keeps only the CDR3 DNA: 36 bases, framed from base 1. The junction shows trimming of 6 bases on V and 10 bases on J, plus 15 bases between the germline ends. In total, roughly 710 healthy bone marrow donors made up the cohort. At the time of sampling, all cohort members were nominally healthy, though unrecorded immune exposures were likely present. The donor was CMV seropositive and belonged to the group of more than 250 seropositive cohort members. A peripheral blood sample was collected from each donor, and TCR beta sequencing was performed on peripheral blood mononuclear cells. Genomic DNA extraction from the blood cell samples was performed with the Qiagen DNeasy Blood Extraction Kit. A word on this clone: The antigen it binds to is not known. Base-call qualities are not available, and no considerably larger clone is one nucleotide away.

The rearranged segments are TRBV10-3 and TRBJ1-1; the D gene is perhaps TRBD1, on 6 matching bases. Source material: PBMCs. This TCR derives from a middle-aged woman in good health and CMV-seropositive. The CDR3 reads CAIRAEQGSAFF. In nucleotides, the sequence is TGTGCCATCAGGGCCGAACAGGGCTCAGCTTTCTTT.